The clone carrying this TCR beta chain has more than one count but fewer than ten. Its specificity is unknown. Reverse transcription of extracted RNA yielded cDNA, which provided the sequencing template. TCRdb keeps only in-frame clones here, not all; method: immunoSEQ multiplex PCR. Of 65,000 to 95,000 clones in the sample, about 51% were seen once. The data were obtained in a study of CD8+ T cells in alopecia areata. The study, taken as a whole, reports: Affected lesional scalp, above all in alopecia totalis/universalis, was more clonal than normal scalp.

Germline values: CDR1 SQVTM, CDR2 ANQGSEA. CDR3 length equals 14 residues. Trimming stripped 0 bases from V and 4 bases from J, with 12 bases between. The investigators collected lesional scalp punch biopsies and peripheral blood from alopecia areata patients. It was from PBMCs that CD4+ and CD8+ T cells were sorted. The chain is built from TRBV29-1 and TRBJ1-1; D uncertain. Sequencing input: NKG2D-high CD8+ T cells sorted from blood. This receptor was taken from a human donor with alopecia areata. In DNA form, the CDR3 reads TGCAGCGTTGAAGAGGGAAGCATGTCCACTGAAGCTTTCTTT. Encoded protein: CSVEEGSMSTEAFF.